This T cell receptor gamma chain emerged from a study of γδ T cells in repeated Plasmodium falciparum infection. Study-level background: Malian repertoires were sampled cross-sectionally without transmission and longitudinally through febrile malaria. Whole-study findings and limits: Malian donors came from one small rural village, predominantly one ethnic group.

TCRdb repeated clone calling on the multiplex PCR reads with CATT. The sample yields approximately 26,000 gamma-chain clones, around 3% seen once. Vgamma9/Vdelta2+ and Vdelta2-negative gammadelta T cells were flow-sorted from PBMC for bulk sequencing. This clone was detected only a few times. The target antigen is unknown. A read error likely explains why the TCRdb protein, taken from a much larger clone, differs from this DNA's translation at residue 5; the protein shown is translated from the DNA. This CDR3 has 13 residues. Germline assignment: CDR1 EGSTGY and CDR2 YDSYTSSV. The V and J genes are TRGV4 and TRGJ1 or TRGJ2. TCRdb does not report a J gene; here it was assigned by matching the DNA to germline references. The origin of this receptor is a pool of human donors (malaria-infected and uninfected, not separated). The material sequenced was gamma-delta T cells from blood. The CDR3, as DNA: TGTGCCACCTGGGTTGGGCGGCTTTATAAGAAACTCTTT. Its protein is CATWVGRLYKKLF.